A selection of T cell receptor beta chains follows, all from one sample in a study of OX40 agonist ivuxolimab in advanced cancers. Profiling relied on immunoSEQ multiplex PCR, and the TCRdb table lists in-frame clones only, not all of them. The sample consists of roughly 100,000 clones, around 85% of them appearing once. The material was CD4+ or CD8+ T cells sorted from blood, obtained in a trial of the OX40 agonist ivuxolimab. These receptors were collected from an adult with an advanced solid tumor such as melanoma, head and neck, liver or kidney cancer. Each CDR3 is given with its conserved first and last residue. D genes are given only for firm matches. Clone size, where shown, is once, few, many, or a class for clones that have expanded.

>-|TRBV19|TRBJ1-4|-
TGTGCCAGTAGTACCTTTAATGAAAAACTGTTTTTT
CASSTFNEKLFF
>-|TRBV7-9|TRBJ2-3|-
TGTGCCAGCAGCTACGGGACTGGGGACACAGATACGCAGTATTTT
CASSYGTGDTDTQYF
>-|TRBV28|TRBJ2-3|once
TGTGCCAGCAGAACGACAGGAACTAGCACAGATACGCAGTATTTT
CASRTTGTSTDTQYF
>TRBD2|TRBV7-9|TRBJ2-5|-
TGTGCCAGCAGCTTATCTTCTAGCGGGGTTCGTGAGACCCAGTACTTC
CASSLSSSGVRETQYF
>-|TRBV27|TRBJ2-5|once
TGTGCCAGCAGTTTATCCCGGACAAACCAAGAGACCCAGTACTTC
CASSLSRTNQETQYF
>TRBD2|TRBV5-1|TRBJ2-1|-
TGCGCCAGCAGCCCGGGACTAGAGGCGTACAATGAGCAGTTCTTC
CASSPGLEAYNEQFF
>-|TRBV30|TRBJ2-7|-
TGTGCCTCCGGAACAGGGTACGAGCAGTACTTC
CASGTGYEQYF
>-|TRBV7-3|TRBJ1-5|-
TGTGCCAGCAGCTTATCCCCGACCTACAATCAGCCCCAGCATTTT
CASSLSPTYNQPQHF
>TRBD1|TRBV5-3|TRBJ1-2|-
TGTGCCAGAAGCGATTCCGACAGGGGAGAGGGCTATGGCTACACCTTC
CARSDSDRGEGYGYTF
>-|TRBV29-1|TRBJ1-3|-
TGCAGCGTGACACAGAGCTCTGGAAACACCATATATTTT
CSVTQSSGNTIYF
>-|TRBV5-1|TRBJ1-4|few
TGCGCCAGCAGCTTAATCCCAGGAGCTAATGAAAAACTGTTTTTT
CASSLIPGANEKLFF
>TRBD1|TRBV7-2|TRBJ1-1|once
TGTGCCAGCAGCTCAACAGGGGGCGCCGGAACTGAAGCTTTCTTT
CASSSTGGAGTEAFF
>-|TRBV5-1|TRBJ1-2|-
TGCGCCAGCAGCTTGTGGTCGTCCGCTAACTATGGCTACACCTTC
CASSLWSSANYGYTF
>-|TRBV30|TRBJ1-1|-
TGTGCCTGGAGTGTAGGGGGGAGGACTGAAGCTTTCTTT
CAWSVGGRTEAFF
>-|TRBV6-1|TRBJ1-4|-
TGTGCCAGCAGTGACCCCTGGGAAAAACTGTTTTTT
CASSDPWEKLFF
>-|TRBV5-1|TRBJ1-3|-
TGCGCCAGCAGTTTAGCCCCTGGAAACACCATATATTTT
CASSLAPGNTIYF
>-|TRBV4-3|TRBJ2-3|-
TGCGCCAGCAGCCAAGATATGCAGGGGTCGGTGGCAGATACGCAGTATTTT
CASSQDMQGSVADTQYF
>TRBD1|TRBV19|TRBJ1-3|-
TGTGCCAGCGACAGGACAGGCGGGAGCTCTGGAAACACCATATATTTT
CASDRTGGSSGNTIYF
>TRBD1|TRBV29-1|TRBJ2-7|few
TGCAGCGTTGAAATCCGGGACAGAGGAGCCTACGAGCAGTACTTC
CSVEIRDRGAYEQYF
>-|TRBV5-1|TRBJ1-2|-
TGCGCCAGCACCGAGGGTGTTGGGTATGGCTACACCTTC
CASTEGVGYGYTF
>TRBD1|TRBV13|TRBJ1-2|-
TGTGCCAGCAGCTTAGAACAGGGGAGTTACACCTTC
CASSLEQGSYTF
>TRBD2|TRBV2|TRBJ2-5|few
TGTGCCAGCATTTGGACTAGCGGAAAAGAGACCCAGTACTTC
CASIWTSGKETQYF
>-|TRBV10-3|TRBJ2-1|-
TGTGCCACCCCAACCGGGTCCCAACCCAATGAGCAGTTCTTC
CATPTGSQPNEQFF
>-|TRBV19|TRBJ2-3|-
TGTGCCAGTAGTATAGTCCTTCGTCGAACAGATACGCAGTATTTT
CASSIVLRRTDTQYF
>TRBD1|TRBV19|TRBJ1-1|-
TGTGCCAGCCTCCTTGGACAGGGAGCCACTGAAGCTTTCTTT
CASLLGQGATEAFF
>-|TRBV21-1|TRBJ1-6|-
TGTGCCAGCAGCAAAAGGAGTCCTACGGCCTATAATTCACCCCTCCACTTT
CASSKRSPTAYNSPLHF